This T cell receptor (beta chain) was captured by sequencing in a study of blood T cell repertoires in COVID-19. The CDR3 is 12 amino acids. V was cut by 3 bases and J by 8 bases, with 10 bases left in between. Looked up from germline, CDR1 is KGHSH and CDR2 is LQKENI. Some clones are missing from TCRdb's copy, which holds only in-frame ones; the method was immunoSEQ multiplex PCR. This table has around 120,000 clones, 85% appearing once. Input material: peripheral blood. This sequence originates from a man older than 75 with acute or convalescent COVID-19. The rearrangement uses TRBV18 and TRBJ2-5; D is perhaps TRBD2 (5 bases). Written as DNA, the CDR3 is TGTGCCAGCTCACCCGACGGAGGAACCCAGTACTTC. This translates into CASSPDGGTQYF.